This record looks at one T cell receptor (beta chain) sequence and its context. The antigen remains unidentified. This sample is drawn from a study of cytomegalovirus exposure and HLA in healthy donors. Points from the study as a whole: Later findings reportedly placed an Asian-associated ancestry cluster below the approximately 670-donor mean for N-insertions. An analysis done earlier found most TCR beta V segments productive about 90% or about 30% of the time.

The V and J ends lost 0 bases and 2 bases respectively, with 8 bases between them. Germline V gene sequence: CDR1 SGHNT, CDR2 YYREEE (reference sequence). The CDR3 runs to 15 residues. The PCR contained 60 Vbeta and 13 Jbeta primers. This table comes from immunoSEQ multiplex PCR, and its TCRdb copy is limited to in-frame clones, with some not included. This table has about 190,000 clones, about 83% appearing once. The source is a middle-aged man in good health and CMV-seropositive. The V gene is TRBV5-4, the J gene TRBJ2-2; D is unresolved. Source material: PBMCs. This CDR3 is CASSLGQENTGELFF. CDR3 nucleotides: TGTGCCAGCAGCTTGGGGCAGGAAAACACCGGGGAGCTGTTTTTT.